One and the same sample provided the 23 T cell receptor beta chains below, sequenced in a study of PD-L1 blockade in urothelial cancer. Sequenced by immunoSEQ multiplex PCR; TCRdb stores in-frame clones only, minus some. This table holds tens of thousands of clones, 85% to 90% found once. Time point defined: pretreatment peripheral blood. This specimen consisted of PBMCs, obtained around atezolizumab (anti-PD-L1) treatment. These TCRs come from a man aged 60 to 69 with urothelial cancer.

This chain joins TRBV15 and TRBJ2-7; D possibly corresponds to TRBD1 (5 bases). Per the germline V gene, CDR1 is LNHNV and CDR2 is YYDKDF (reference sequence). CDR3 length: 15 residues. Trimming took 1 base from V and 6 from J, leaving 16 bases between them. CDR3 region: CATSRGGPGPGEQYF. The DNA for the CDR3 is TGTGCCACCAGCAGAGGGGGCCCTGGACCGGGCGAGCAGTACTTC.

The chain uses TRBV5-1 and TRBJ2-2; D remains ambiguous. The ends were cut back, 1 base at V and 7 bases at J, with 11 bases in the middle. This CDR3 comprises 14 residues. Germline V gives CDR1 SGHRS, CDR2 YFSETQ. The CDR3 bases are TGCGCCAGCAGCTTGCTAGGCGGAATCGGGGAGCTGTTTTTT. It encodes CASSLLGGIGELFF. Full variable domain (missing parts from reference TRBV5-1 and TRBJ2-2): KAGVTQTPRYLIKTRGQQVTLSCSPISGHRSVSWYQQTPGQGLQFLFEYFSETQRNKGNFPGRFSGRQFSNSRSEMNVSTLELGDSALYLCASSLLGGIGELFFGEGSRLTVL.

The rearrangement uses TRBV28 and TRBJ2-2; the match to TRBD1 covers 7 bases. The J segment lost 1 base and the V segment lost 6 bases, leaving 8 bases of the junction unmatched. Germline-derived CDR1 and CDR2 are MDHEN and SYDVKM. The CDR3 runs to 16 residues. This CDR3 reads CASRPGGGLNTGELFF. CDR3 bases: TGTGCCAGCAGGCCAGGGGGTGGGCTGAACACCGGGGAGCTGTTTTTT.

The V gene is TRBV11-3, the J gene TRBJ2-7; the D gene is possibly TRBD2 (5 bases). The CDR3 is 14 amino acids. Trimming cost V 0 bases and J 4 bases, with 10 bases left between them. The germline V gene has CDR1 SGHNT and CDR2 YENEEA. This chain's CDR3 is CASSLDFQRYEQYF. CDR3 nucleotide sequence: TGTGCCAGCAGCTTAGACTTCCAGCGGTACGAGCAGTACTTC.

This chain links TRBV11-3 with TRBJ1-2, with D possibly being TRBD1 (5 bases). CDR1 SGHNT and CDR2 YENEEA come from the germline V gene. CDR3 length equals 15 residues. V lost 2 bases and J lost 4, with 14 bases in between. The CDR3 bases are TGTGCCAGCAGCTTAACGGGGGGAAGTGGCTATGGCTACACCTTC. This sequence encodes CASSLTGGSGYGYTF.

V gene TRBV27 combines with J gene TRBJ2-7; 12 bases agree with TRBD1. This CDR3 has 15 amino acids. The V segment lost 0 bases and the J segment 6 bases; nucleotides outside the gene matches: 3. The germline V gene has CDR1 MNHEY and CDR2 SMNVEV (reference sequence). DNA of the CDR3: TGTGCCAGCAGTTTATCGGGACAGGGGGCGCTCGAGCAGTACTTC. Residues: CASSLSGQGALEQYF.

The J gene is TRBJ1-5, the V gene TRBV11-1; D unresolved. V lost 1 base and J lost 2, with 9 bases in between. This CDR3 is 15 amino acids long. From germline, CDR1 is SGHAT and CDR2 FQDESV (reference sequence). The CDR3: CASSLGGQGNQPQHF. CDR3 coding DNA: TGTGCCAGCAGCTTAGGTGGGCAGGGCAATCAGCCCCAGCATTTT.

V usage is TRBV6-1 and J usage is TRBJ2-7, with D unclear. The CDR3 sequence is 15 residues long. The V and J ends lost 4 bases and 0 bases respectively, with 13 bases between them. CDR1 is MNHNS and CDR2 is SASEGT in the germline V gene. CDR3 loop: CASSVRQVGSYEQYF. In nucleotides, the CDR3 is TGTGCCAGCAGTGTAAGGCAGGTAGGCTCCTACGAGCAGTACTTC.

The table lists this clone with a few counts. The chain carries TRBV5-5 and TRBJ1-2, with D possibly matching TRBD1 (6 bases). The CDR3 totals 13 residues. V lost 4 bases, J lost 2 bases, and 9 bases lay in between. Germline loops: CDR1 SGHKS, CDR2 YYEKEE (reference sequence). CDR3: CASSADRNYGYTF. The CDR3 DNA is TGTGCCAGCAGCGCGGACAGAAACTATGGCTACACCTTC.

The chain has TRBV5-5 and TRBJ1-2; D remains unclear. The ends were cut back, 1 base at V and 8 bases at J, with 6 bases in the middle. Per the germline V gene, CDR1 is SGHKS and CDR2 is YYEKEE (reference sequence). This CDR3 is built from 11 residues. CDR3 sequence (DNA): TGTGCCAGCAGCTTGATCCAGGGCTACACCTTC. It specifies CASSLIQGYTF.

V and J are TRBV28 and TRBJ1-1; perhaps TRBD1 as D (5 bases). The CDR3 totals 14 residues. Trimming took 8 bases from V and 0 from J, leaving 13 bases between them. CDR1 MDHEN and CDR2 SYDVKM come from the germline V gene. This CDR3 is CASLANRLNTEAFF. CDR3 nucleotides: TGTGCCAGCCTGGCCAACAGGTTGAACACTGAAGCTTTCTTT.

This clone was detected a few times. The same CDR3 also results from other DNA sequences found in this sample. The chain employs TRBV2 and TRBJ2-7; 8 bases line up with TRBD1. Looked up from germline, CDR1 is SNHLY and CDR2 is FYNNEI. This CDR3 contains 14 residues. V was pared by 5 bases and J by 0 bases, with 3 bases of the junction left unmatched. The CDR3 DNA is TGTGCCAGCAGTCGGGACAGGAGCTCCTACGAGCAGTACTTC. Its protein product is CASSRDRSSYEQYF.

V gene TRBV19 combines with J gene TRBJ1-4; D remains unclear. Germline V gene sequence: CDR1 LNHDA, CDR2 SQIVND (reference sequence). The CDR3 totals 14 residues. Trimming took off 4 bases at V and 8 bases at J, with 14 bases between the two ends. The CDR3: CASSTGTAGEKLFF. The CDR3 bases are TGTGCCAGTAGTACAGGTACAGCGGGAGAAAAACTGTTTTTT.

The rearrangement joins TRBV19 to TRBJ2-1; the D gene is possibly TRBD2 (7 bases). CDR1 and CDR2 from the germline V gene are LNHDA and SQIVND (reference sequence). The CDR3 covers 15 residues. Trimming pared 7 bases from V and 1 base from J, leaving 14 bases between. CDR3: CASMGRGKSYNEQFF. The CDR3 DNA is TGTGCCAGTATGGGGAGGGGGAAATCCTACAATGAGCAGTTCTTC. The variable domain in full, completed from reference TRBV19 and TRBJ2-1, reads DGGITQSPKYLFRKEGQNVTLSCEQNLNHDAMYWYRQDPGQGLRLIYYSQIVNDFQKGDIAEGYSVSREKKESFPLTVTSAQKNPTAFYLCASMGRGKSYNEQFFGPGTRLTVL.

The V and J genes are TRBV7-9 and TRBJ1-1; 7 nucleotides line up with TRBD1. CDR1 and CDR2 from the germline V gene are SEHNR and FQNEAQ (reference sequence). This CDR3 comprises 15 residues. The V gene end was trimmed by 0 bases and the J gene end by 3 bases; junction bases not matched to a gene: 4. This CDR3 reads CASSLAPGGDTEAFF. CDR3 in DNA: TGTGCCAGCAGCTTAGCGCCAGGGGGTGACACTGAAGCTTTCTTT.

The chain links TRBV6-5 to TRBJ1-4; D is ambiguous. Germline assignment: CDR1 MNHEY and CDR2 SVGAGI. V lost 2 bases to trimming and J lost 10 bases, with 14 bases between them. This CDR3 is built from 14 residues. The CDR3: CASSYGNWEGKLFF. The CDR3 nucleotides are TGTGCCAGCAGTTACGGGAACTGGGAGGGAAAACTGTTTTTT.

The CDR3 DNA sequence: TGTGCCAGCAGTTACGGGGAGGGAAGTCAGCCCCAGCATTTT. Its protein is CASSYGEGSQPQHF. The chain joins TRBV6-6 to TRBJ1-5; D is unclear. The CDR3 covers 14 residues. Germline V gene data show CDR1 as MNHNY and CDR2 as SVGAGI (reference sequence). V was cut by 2 bases and J by 6 bases, with 11 bases left in between.

This rearrangement joins TRBV9 to TRBJ2-1; TRBD2 matches 8 bases. CDR1 is SGDLS and CDR2 is YYNGEE in the germline V gene. The CDR3 contains 16 residues. Unmatched junction bases numbered 5, after V lost 0 bases and J lost 3 bases. The CDR3 nucleotides are TGTGCCAGCAGCGTAGGCTGGGGACTAGACTACAATGAGCAGTTCTTC. It encodes CASSVGWGLDYNEQFF.

V gene TRBV19 combines with J gene TRBJ1-3; no definite D call. Germline CDR1 is LNHDA and CDR2 is SQIVND (reference sequence). With 5 bases removed from V and 16 bases from J, the gap between germline ends came to 15 bases. CDR3 size: 11 residues. The CDR3: CASSDRVFSYF. The CDR3 DNA reads as TGTGCCAGTAGTGACCGGGTTTTCTCGTATTTT.

In this sample, this clone turned up once. The chain uses TRBV21-1 and TRBJ2-7; TRBD1, the table's D call, lacks a check against the DNA. TRBV21-1 is a listed pseudogene. The CDR3 totals 15 residues. In DNA form, the CDR3 reads TGTGCCAGCAGCAATTGGTCGACAGCCCCCTACGAGCAGTACTTC. As protein: CASSNWSTAPYEQYF.

The rearrangement uses TRBV18 and TRBJ2-3, with 8 bases that match TRBD2. CDR3 length: 17 amino acids. CDR1 and CDR2 (germline): KGHSH, LQKENI. With 6 bases clipped from V and 2 bases from J, the junction kept 13 bases outside the gene matches. The CDR3 protein is CASSERRGALSTDTQYF. CDR3 DNA: TGTGCCAGCTCCGAACGGCGGGGGGCCCTCTCCACAGATACGCAGTATTTT.

This clone came up once. The genes are TRBV28 and TRBJ2-7, with TRBD1 as a possible D gene (6 bases). The CDR3 has 12 amino acids. Germline assignment: CDR1 MDHEN and CDR2 SYDVKM. Trimming took off 7 bases at V and 3 bases at J, with 10 bases between the two ends. The CDR3 DNA follows: TGTGCCAGCACGCAACAGGGCTACGAGCAGTACTTC. This translates into CASTQQGYEQYF.

This clone was seen only a few times. The chain is built from TRBV5-8 and TRBJ1-2; 7 nucleotides agree with TRBD1. Germline trimming cut 4 bases from V and 4 bases from J; bases unmatched to any gene: 4. CDR3 length equals 13 residues. Germline V gives CDR1 SGHTS, CDR2 YDEGEE. The CDR3 bases are TGTGCCAGCAGCCCGACAGGGTTCTATGGCTACACCTTC. It codes for CASSPTGFYGYTF.